Listed below are T cell receptor beta chains from one sample, sequenced in a study of blood T cell repertoires in COVID-19. TCRdb's table, derived via immunoSEQ multiplex PCR, lists solely in-frame clones and lacks some. The sample has some 56,000 clones; 65% to 85% are singletons. The sample comprised peripheral blood. Receptors originate from a man at least 80 years old with COVID-19, enrolled during active disease. The CDR3 runs from the conserved cysteine through the conserved F or W. The D gene is left open where the match is weak. Size tells how often a clone was seen (once, few, many) or the class of an expanded clone, and some rows leave it out.

d_gene: -; j_gene: TRBJ1-1; v_gene: TRBV5-4; abundance: -; CDR3aa: CASSHPAETGTEAFF; CDR3nt: TGTGCCAGCAGCCATCCGGCCGAGACGGGCACTGAAGCTTTCTTT
d_gene: -; j_gene: TRBJ2-2; v_gene: TRBV6-5; abundance: -; CDR3aa: CASTTSSPWAGELFF; CDR3nt: TGTGCCAGCACGACCTCTAGCCCCTGGGCCGGGGAGCTGTTTTTT
d_gene: TRBD1; j_gene: TRBJ2-7; v_gene: TRBV7-2; abundance: -; CDR3aa: CASSSPTGAYEQYF; CDR3nt: TGTGCCAGCAGCTCCCCGACAGGGGCCTACGAGCAGTACTTC
d_gene: TRBD1; j_gene: TRBJ2-5; v_gene: TRBV5-1; abundance: -; CDR3aa: CASSLAGGQETQYF; CDR3nt: TGCGCCAGCAGCTTAGCAGGGGGCCAAGAGACCCAGTACTTC
d_gene: TRBD2; j_gene: TRBJ2-2; v_gene: TRBV7-2; abundance: -; CDR3aa: CASSRGLADTGELFF; CDR3nt: TGTGCCAGCAGCAGGGGACTAGCGGACACCGGGGAGCTGTTTTTT
d_gene: TRBD1; j_gene: TRBJ1-1; v_gene: TRBV24-1; abundance: -; CDR3aa: CATSDRDRSAEAFF; CDR3nt: TGTGCCACCAGTGATAGGGACAGATCTGCTGAAGCTTTCTTT
d_gene: -; j_gene: TRBJ1-1; v_gene: TRBV9; abundance: -; CDR3aa: CASSPQTATYTEAFF; CDR3nt: TGTGCCAGCAGCCCGCAGACAGCCACCTACACTGAAGCTTTCTTT
d_gene: TRBD1; j_gene: TRBJ2-5; v_gene: TRBV3-1/TRBV3-2; abundance: few; CDR3aa: CASSQAGTGMETQYF; CDR3nt: TGTGCCAGCAGCCAAGCCGGGACAGGGATGGAGACCCAGTACTTC
d_gene: TRBD1; j_gene: TRBJ2-1; v_gene: TRBV29-1; abundance: once; CDR3aa: CSVTDRVYNEQFF; CDR3nt: TGCAGCGTTACCGACAGGGTCTACAATGAGCAGTTCTTC
d_gene: TRBD1; j_gene: TRBJ2-2; v_gene: TRBV6-2/TRBV6-3; abundance: -; CDR3aa: CASSAHRGRDTGELFF; CDR3nt: TGTGCCAGCAGTGCTCACAGGGGGCGGGACACCGGGGAGCTGTTTTTT
d_gene: TRBD1; j_gene: TRBJ2-3; v_gene: TRBV4-1; abundance: -; CDR3aa: CASSPQDRGEYTQYF; CDR3nt: TGCGCCAGCAGCCCCCAGGACAGGGGGGAGTATACGCAGTATTTT
d_gene: -; j_gene: TRBJ1-5; v_gene: TRBV19; abundance: -; CDR3aa: CASSTVGGGQPQHF; CDR3nt: TGTGCCAGTAGTACCGTCGGGGGGGGTCAGCCCCAGCATTTT
d_gene: TRBD1; j_gene: TRBJ2-2; v_gene: TRBV3-1/TRBV3-2; abundance: -; CDR3aa: CASSLRDRGTGELFF; CDR3nt: TGTGCCAGCAGCCTGAGGGACAGGGGGACCGGGGAGCTGTTTTTT
d_gene: TRBD1; j_gene: TRBJ1-1; v_gene: TRBV11-2; abundance: -; CDR3aa: CASSRIMGQGMNTEAFF; CDR3nt: TGTGCCAGCAGCCGTATCATGGGACAGGGGATGAACACTGAAGCTTTCTTT
d_gene: TRBD1; j_gene: TRBJ1-1; v_gene: TRBV5-1; abundance: -; CDR3aa: CASSPRDSGTEAFF; CDR3nt: TGCGCCAGCAGCCCCCGGGACAGTGGCACTGAAGCTTTCTTT
d_gene: TRBD1; j_gene: TRBJ2-7; v_gene: TRBV15; abundance: -; CDR3aa: CATSSRQGGFYEQYF; CDR3nt: TGTGCCACCAGCAGTAGACAGGGGGGGTTCTACGAGCAGTACTTC
d_gene: -; j_gene: TRBJ2-1; v_gene: TRBV19; abundance: -; CDR3aa: CASSIIVGGARDEQFF; CDR3nt: TGTGCCAGTAGTATAATAGTAGGCGGGGCAAGGGATGAGCAGTTCTTC
d_gene: TRBD1; j_gene: TRBJ2-7; v_gene: TRBV7-2; abundance: -; CDR3aa: CASSWDRGPYEQYF; CDR3nt: TGTGCCAGCAGCTGGGACAGGGGGCCATACGAGCAGTACTTC
d_gene: -; j_gene: TRBJ2-7; v_gene: TRBV7-2; abundance: -; CDR3aa: CASSLGAGDRTYEQYF; CDR3nt: TGTGCCAGCAGCTTAGGGGCGGGGGACAGGACCTACGAGCAGTACTTC
d_gene: TRBD1; j_gene: TRBJ1-2; v_gene: TRBV5-4; abundance: -; CDR3aa: CASSFRDRGSRGYTF; CDR3nt: TGTGCCAGCAGCTTTCGGGACAGGGGGTCCAGGGGCTACACCTTC
d_gene: TRBD1; j_gene: TRBJ1-1; v_gene: TRBV11-2; abundance: -; CDR3aa: CASSPGLTGLAFF; CDR3nt: TGTGCCAGCAGCCCGGGCCTGACAGGGCTAGCTTTCTTT
d_gene: TRBD1; j_gene: TRBJ2-7; v_gene: TRBV28; abundance: -; CDR3aa: CASSPDRRTYEQYF; CDR3nt: TGTGCCAGCAGTCCGGACAGGCGGACCTACGAGCAGTACTTC
d_gene: TRBD1; j_gene: TRBJ1-1; v_gene: TRBV7-9; abundance: -; CDR3aa: CASRTGGLTEAFF; CDR3nt: TGTGCCAGCAGAACAGGGGGCCTCACTGAAGCTTTCTTT
d_gene: -; j_gene: TRBJ2-7; v_gene: TRBV7-2; abundance: -; CDR3aa: CASSLVTPGLASYEQYF; CDR3nt: TGTGCCAGCAGCTTAGTAACCCCGGGACTCGCTTCCTACGAGCAGTACTTC
d_gene: TRBD2; j_gene: TRBJ2-3; v_gene: TRBV27; abundance: once; CDR3aa: CASRVAGGTDTQYF; CDR3nt: TGTGCCAGCAGAGTAGCGGGAGGGACAGATACGCAGTATTTT
d_gene: -; j_gene: TRBJ2-7; v_gene: TRBV6-2/TRBV6-3; abundance: -; CDR3aa: CASSPQGRAYEQYF; CDR3nt: TGTGCCAGCAGTCCACAGGGCAGGGCCTACGAGCAGTACTTC
d_gene: -; j_gene: TRBJ1-3; v_gene: TRBV3-1/TRBV3-2; abundance: -; CDR3aa: CASSQEEGNTIYF; CDR3nt: TGTGCCAGCAGCCAAGAGGAGGGAAACACCATATATTTT
d_gene: TRBD2; j_gene: TRBJ2-1; v_gene: TRBV7-6; abundance: -; CDR3aa: CASSWTSGRSYNEQFF; CDR3nt: TGTGCCAGCAGCTGGACTAGCGGGAGATCCTACAATGAGCAGTTCTTC
d_gene: TRBD2; j_gene: TRBJ2-3; v_gene: TRBV7-8; abundance: -; CDR3aa: CASSSTGTSLSSTDTQYF; CDR3nt: TGTGCCAGCAGCTCGACTGGGACTAGCCTTTCTAGCACAGATACGCAGTATTTT
d_gene: TRBD2; j_gene: TRBJ2-2; v_gene: TRBV3-1/TRBV3-2; abundance: -; CDR3aa: CASSQGLENTGELFF; CDR3nt: TGTGCCAGCAGCCAGGGACTAGAAAATACCGGGGAGCTGTTTTTT
d_gene: TRBD1; j_gene: TRBJ1-1; v_gene: TRBV18; abundance: -; CDR3aa: CASSPPWQGAVNTEAFF; CDR3nt: TGTGCCAGCTCACCACCGTGGCAGGGGGCGGTGAACACTGAAGCTTTCTTT
d_gene: TRBD1; j_gene: TRBJ1-2; v_gene: TRBV7-2; abundance: -; CDR3aa: CASSSGQGYGYTF; CDR3nt: TGTGCCAGCAGCTCGGGACAGGGATACGGCTACACCTTC
d_gene: -; j_gene: TRBJ1-1; v_gene: TRBV19; abundance: -; CDR3aa: CASSITGIGTEAFF; CDR3nt: TGTGCCAGTAGTATAACAGGGATAGGGACTGAAGCTTTCTTT